The 9 T cell receptor beta chains below all came from one sample that was sequenced in a study of blood T cell repertoires in COVID-19. The repertoire was sequenced with immunoSEQ multiplex PCR; TCRdb's copy has only in-frame clones and lacks some. The data contain a few hundred thousand clones, about nine tenths of them singletons. Source material: PBMCs or T cells enriched from blood (not recorded which). The origin of the receptors is a woman aged 40 to 55 with acute COVID-19.

CDR3 amino acids: CASSPYQETQYF. The CDR3 DNA sequence: TGTGCCAGCAGCCCATACCAAGAGACCCAGTACTTC. The chain recombines TRBV11-3 with TRBJ2-5; D gene unclear. Germline CDR1 is SGHNT and CDR2 is YENEEA. V was trimmed by 5 bases and J by 0 bases, leaving 4 bases between them. This CDR3 is built from 12 residues.

This chain connects TRBV25-1 to TRBJ2-1; 9 bases line up with TRBD2. The length of the CDR3 is 16 residues. Per the germline V gene, CDR1 is MGHDK and CDR2 is SYGVNS. V shed 3 bases and J 7 bases; nucleotides not matched to a gene: 10. The CDR3 sequence: CASSDPGLAEGNEQFF. CDR3 nucleotides: TGTGCCAGCAGTGACCCGGGACTAGCAGAGGGTAATGAGCAGTTCTTC.

Only one count was recorded for this clone. The DNA is left out, because the CDR3 cannot be placed on it with certainty; the CDR3 is given as TCRdb lists it. The V call is TRBV28, the J call TRBJ2-5; no check of the table's D call, TRBD2, against the DNA was made. Germline V gene lookup returns CDR1 MDHEN and CDR2 SYDVKM. The CDR3 contains 16 residues when both ends are counted. CDR3 in amino acids: CASSSSTRRPTETQYF.

This clone was seen once. This chain links TRBV9 with TRBJ1-3, with 8 bases aligning to TRBD1. CDR1 and CDR2 from the germline V gene are SGDLS and YYNGEE. The CDR3 spans 14 residues. V was clipped by 4 bases and J by 5 bases; unmatched bases: 5. The CDR3 sequence: CASSSWTGRNTIYF. In DNA form, the CDR3 reads TGTGCCAGCAGCTCTTGGACAGGGAGAAACACCATATATTTT.

The J gene is TRBJ2-7, the V gene TRBV6-6; D may be TRBD1 (5 bases). Germline values: CDR1 MNHNY, CDR2 SVGAGI (reference sequence). Trimming removed 6 bases from V and 1 base from J, with 7 bases in between. The CDR3 extends over 12 amino acids. The CDR3 region is CASSPGSYEQYV. CDR3 nucleotide sequence: TGTGCCAGCAGCCCAGGGTCCTACGAGCAGTACGTC.

J is TRBJ2-7 and V is TRBV11-2; possibly TRBD2 for D (5 bases). The CDR3 extends over 15 amino acids. From germline, CDR1 is SGHAT and CDR2 FQNNGV. V was pared by 3 bases and J by 3 bases, with 15 bases between. Here the CDR3 reads CASSFRPEGSYEQYF. In DNA form, the CDR3 reads TGTGCCAGCAGCTTCCGGCCCGAGGGCAGCTACGAGCAGTACTTC.

The genes are TRBV7-9 and TRBJ2-4, with 7 bases identical to TRBD1. The CDR3 spans 12 residues. The germline CDR1 and CDR2 sequences are SEHNR and FQNEAQ (reference sequence). The V segment lost 11 bases and the J segment 5 bases; nucleotides outside the gene matches: 6. The CDR3 spells CASGGDQNIQYF. For the CDR3, the DNA is TGTGCCTCAGGGGGTGACCAAAACATTCAGTACTTC.

This chain links TRBV7-2 with TRBJ1-2; TRBD1 matches at 10 bases. CDR1 and CDR2 from the germline V gene are SGHTA and FQGNSA. V was pared by 5 bases and J by 5 bases, with 11 bases of the junction left unmatched. The CDR3 is 16 residues long. CDR3 region: CASSPIKGTGVYGYTF. The DNA for the CDR3 is TGTGCCAGCAGCCCTATAAAAGGGACAGGGGTTTATGGCTACACCTTC. The full variable domain, rest sourced from reference TRBV7-2 and TRBJ1-2, is GAGVSQSPSNKVTEKGKDVELRCDPISGHTALYWYRQSLGQGLEFLIYFQGNSAPDKSGLPSDRFSAERTGGSVSTLTIQRTQQEDSAVYLCASSPIKGTGVYGYTFGSGTRLTVV.

The rearrangement joins TRBV7-3 to TRBJ1-3, with 7 bases fitting TRBD1. The germline V gene encodes CDR1 SGHTA and CDR2 FQGTGA. V lost 2 bases to trimming and J lost 4 bases; unmatched junction nucleotides: 2. This CDR3 spans 14 amino acids. DNA for the CDR3: TGTGCCAGCAGCTTATCAGGGGGAGGAAACACCATATATTTT. The encoded protein is CASSLSGGGNTIYF.